Listed below are T cell receptor beta chains from one sample, sequenced in a study of OX40 agonist ivuxolimab in advanced cancers. Data came from immunoSEQ multiplex PCR; TCRdb stores just in-frame clones and leaves some out. The table shows tens of thousands of clones, with more than 80% occurring only once. The sample consisted of CD4+ or CD8+ T cells sorted from blood, taken in a trial of the OX40 agonist ivuxolimab. All receptors come from an adult with an advanced solid tumor such as melanoma, head and neck, liver or kidney cancer. CDR3s leave out the opening cysteine and the closing phenylalanine or tryptophan.

v_call: TRBV21-1; j_call: .; cdr3_aa: ASSPKALYEQY
v_call: TRBV20-1; j_call: TRBJ2-7; cdr3_aa: SAGQGGEQY
v_call: TRBV2; j_call: TRBJ2-1; cdr3_aa: ASTGPGYEQF
v_call: TRBV28; j_call: TRBJ1-1; cdr3_aa: ASSSQGVDTEAF
v_call: TRBV6-7; j_call: TRBJ2-1; cdr3_aa: ASSYQGERGSSYNEQF
v_call: TRBV7-2; j_call: TRBJ2-2; cdr3_aa: ASSVARANTGELF
v_call: TRBV6-1; j_call: TRBJ2-7; cdr3_aa: ATKTAIITSYEQY
v_call: TRBV30; j_call: TRBJ1-3; cdr3_aa: AWSHGNTIY
v_call: TRBV6-1; j_call: TRBJ1-1; cdr3_aa: ASSEAGSMYTEAF
v_call: TRBV6-4; j_call: TRBJ2-3; cdr3_aa: ASSGQGQGVQY
v_call: TRBV9; j_call: TRBJ2-2; cdr3_aa: ASDRGSNTGELF
v_call: TRBV6-5; j_call: TRBJ1-1; cdr3_aa: ASSYTDRNTEAF
v_call: TRBV7-7; j_call: TRBJ1-2; cdr3_aa: ASKLGRYCGYT
v_call: TRBV10-2; j_call: TRBJ1-5; cdr3_aa: ASTTGNQPQH
v_call: TRBV2; j_call: TRBJ2-1; cdr3_aa: ASGRMIAYNEQF
v_call: TRBV4-3; j_call: TRBJ2-7; cdr3_aa: ASSQDPAGGPGGEQY
v_call: TRBV4-1; j_call: TRBJ2-1; cdr3_aa: ASSQDPSGNEQF
v_call: TRBV30; j_call: TRBJ1-2; cdr3_aa: AFHGAEFTNYGCT
v_call: TRBV15; j_call: TRBJ2-5; cdr3_aa: ATSRALAGAFRQETQY
v_call: TRBV6-6; j_call: TRBJ1-1; cdr3_aa: ASSGQGTNTEAF
v_call: TRBV5-1; j_call: TRBJ2-5; cdr3_aa: ASSLGDFQETQY
v_call: TRBV5-1; j_call: TRBJ2-6; cdr3_aa: ASSRQGAGGANVLT
v_call: TRBV6-4; j_call: TRBJ2-1; cdr3_aa: ASSTTSSGGNEQF
v_call: TRBV27; j_call: TRBJ2-2; cdr3_aa: ASSFPNTGELF
v_call: TRBV7-3; j_call: TRBJ1-1; cdr3_aa: ASSAWTGWNTEAF
v_call: TRBV28; j_call: TRBJ2-7; cdr3_aa: ASSSLGGRQGAREQY
v_call: TRBV7-9; j_call: TRBJ1-1; cdr3_aa: ASSLRERSTEAF
v_call: TRBV10-3; j_call: TRBJ1-3; cdr3_aa: ATGQGNTIY
v_call: TRBV5-4; j_call: TRBJ1-2; cdr3_aa: ASSFPGRGFFGGYT
v_call: TRBV9; j_call: TRBJ1-2; cdr3_aa: ASSDRMTAEYGYT
v_call: TRBV28; j_call: TRBJ2-6; cdr3_aa: ASSGQGIGANVLT
v_call: TRBV15; j_call: TRBJ1-3; cdr3_aa: ATTDRAGNTIY
v_call: TRBV27; j_call: TRBJ1-1; cdr3_aa: ASSLIKATEAF
v_call: TRBV9; j_call: TRBJ2-7; cdr3_aa: ASSVDPGLGAYEQY
v_call: TRBV28; j_call: TRBJ1-1; cdr3_aa: ASSLGTGYTEAF
v_call: TRBV14; j_call: TRBJ2-7; cdr3_aa: ASSQVGSGGPLEQY
v_call: TRBV5-1; j_call: TRBJ2-5; cdr3_aa: ASSLTTGLETQY
v_call: TRBV19; j_call: TRBJ2-3; cdr3_aa: ASRLTGGTDTQY
v_call: TRBV2; j_call: TRBJ1-5; cdr3_aa: ASSPTGGVQPQH
v_call: TRBV4-1; j_call: TRBJ2-1; cdr3_aa: ASTNVAGGSEQF
v_call: TRBV2; j_call: TRBJ1-6; cdr3_aa: ASIAGELGQALH
v_call: TRBV11-2; j_call: TRBJ2-2; cdr3_aa: ASSLVGGRAWGELF
v_call: TRBV6-5; j_call: TRBJ2-7; cdr3_aa: ASSTGTRFTEQY
v_call: TRBV30; j_call: TRBJ2-7; cdr3_aa: AWSPREVNEQY
v_call: TRBV6-5; j_call: TRBJ1-5; cdr3_aa: ASRQDKDQPQH
v_call: TRBV6-5; j_call: TRBJ2-5; cdr3_aa: ASSHQETQY
v_call: TRBV15; j_call: TRBJ1-1; cdr3_aa: ATSRDSGQGPPEAF
v_call: TRBV7-6; j_call: TRBJ2-7; cdr3_aa: ASSLGTSGGASHEQY
v_call: TRBV4-2; j_call: TRBJ1-3; cdr3_aa: ASSHLGALSGNTIY
v_call: TRBV30; j_call: TRBJ1-3; cdr3_aa: AWTLGNTIY
v_call: TRBV11-3; j_call: TRBJ2-7; cdr3_aa: ASSFWDRGYEQY
v_call: TRBV6-1; j_call: TRBJ2-1; cdr3_aa: ASSQGLELNEQF